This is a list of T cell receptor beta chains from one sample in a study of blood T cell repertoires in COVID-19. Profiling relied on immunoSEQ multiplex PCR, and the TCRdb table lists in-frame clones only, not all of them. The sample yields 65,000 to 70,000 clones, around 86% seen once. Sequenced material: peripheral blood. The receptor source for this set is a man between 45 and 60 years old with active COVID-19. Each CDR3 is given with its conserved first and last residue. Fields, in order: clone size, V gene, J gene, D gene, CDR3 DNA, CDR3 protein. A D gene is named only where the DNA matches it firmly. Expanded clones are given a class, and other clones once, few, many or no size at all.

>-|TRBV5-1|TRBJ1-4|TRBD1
TGCGCCAGCTCGCAGACAGGGGGCATTGAAAAACTGTTTTTT
CASSQTGGIEKLFF
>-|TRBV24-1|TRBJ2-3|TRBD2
TGTGCCACCAGTGCACCGGGACTAGCGGGAACCCGCACAGATACGCAGTATTTT
CATSAPGLAGTRTDTQYF
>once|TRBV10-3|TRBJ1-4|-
TGTGCCATCAGTGGTGGGAGGGATGAAAAACTGTTTTTT
CAISGGRDEKLFF
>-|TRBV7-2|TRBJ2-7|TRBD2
TGTGCCAGCAGCTTAAGGGGTACGGCTAGCGGGAGTCACGAGCAGTACTTC
CASSLRGTASGSHEQYF
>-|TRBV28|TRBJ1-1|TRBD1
TGTGCCAGCAGTCTCCGGACAGGGGTCGGAGCTTTCTTT
CASSLRTGVGAFF
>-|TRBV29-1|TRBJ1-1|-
TGCAGCGTTGAGGGAGGGGGGGGCGACACTGAAGCTTTCTTT
CSVEGGGGDTEAFF
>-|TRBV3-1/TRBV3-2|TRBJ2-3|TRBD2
TGTGCCAGCAGCCAGCGAGGCGGGAGAGGTGAAGATACGCAGTATTTT
CASSQRGGRGEDTQYF
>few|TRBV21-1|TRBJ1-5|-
TGTGCCAGCAGCAAGGGACAGGGGGCCAATCAGCCCCAGCATTTT
CASSKGQGANQPQHF
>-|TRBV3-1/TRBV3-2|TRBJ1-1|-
TGTGCCAGCAGTTACCGAACAGGGCGGACTGAAGCTTTCTTT
CASSYRTGRTEAFF
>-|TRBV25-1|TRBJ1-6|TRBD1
TGTGCCAGCAGTCCAACGACAGGGGGGAATTCACCCCTCCACTTT
CASSPTTGGNSPLHF
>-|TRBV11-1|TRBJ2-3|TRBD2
TGTGCCAGCAGCGTACTAGCGGGAGGTAGCACAGATACGCAGTATTTT
CASSVLAGGSTDTQYF
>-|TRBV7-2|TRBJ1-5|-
TGTGCCAGCAGCTTAGTCGTCGGGCAGGGTGGTCAGCCCCAGCATTTT
CASSLVVGQGGQPQHF
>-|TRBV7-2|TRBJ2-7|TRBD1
TGTGCCAGCAGCTTAGGGACAGGCCCCTACGAGCAGTACTTC
CASSLGTGPYEQYF
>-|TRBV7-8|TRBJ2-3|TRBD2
TGTGCCAGCAGCTTAGAACGTACTAGCGGCTACACAGATACGCAGTATTTT
CASSLERTSGYTDTQYF
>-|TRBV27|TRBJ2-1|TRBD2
TGTGCCACCTTCTCGCTTACTAGCGGGAGGGCCCATGAGCAGTTCTTC
CATFSLTSGRAHEQFF
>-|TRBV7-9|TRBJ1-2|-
TGTGCCAGCAGCTTCAGAGCGGGCTATGGCTACACCTTC
CASSFRAGYGYTF
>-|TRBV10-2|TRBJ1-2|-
TGCGCCAGCAGTGATTCGGCTCAGGCCCACTATGGCTACACCTTC
CASSDSAQAHYGYTF
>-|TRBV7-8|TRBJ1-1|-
TGTGCCAGCAGCTTAGTAGGGGATTCTGAAGCTTTCTTT
CASSLVGDSEAFF